This section outlines one T cell receptor beta chain sequence together with its context. The CDR3 contains 14 residues. CDR1 and CDR2 (germline): SNHLY, FYNNEI. V shed 4 bases and J shed 8 bases, with 17 bases lying between them. Original processing methods: Estimated nucleated cell counts came from reference gene primer amplification. Sequenced by immunoSEQ multiplex PCR; TCRdb stores in-frame clones only, minus some. D and trimming were read from the DNA, whereas the V and J calls and clone size are those reported in that table. The sample carries 370,000 or so clones, approximately 77% recorded once. The sample belongs to a study of blood T cell repertoires in COVID-19. For the study at large: Researchers got acute and convalescent COVID-19 samples from the United States, Italy and Spain. In each case, the material was cDNA or gDNA derived from T cells, B-cell-depleted T cells, or PBMCs.

The chain combines TRBV2 with TRBJ1-2, with D maybe TRBD1 (6 bases). Sequencing was done on a sample of peripheral blood. The clonotype was recovered from a human donor with acute or convalescent COVID-19. The donor label of this sample is uncertain. As DNA, the CDR3 is TGTGCCAGCAGTGTCCGCGGACAGTCGGGCGGCTACACCTTC. Protein: CASSVRGQSGGYTF.